This T cell receptor beta chain was identified during a study of cytomegalovirus exposure and HLA in healthy donors. The PCR was carried out with 60 Vbeta primers and 13 Jbeta primers. The method was immunoSEQ multiplex PCR; TCRdb's version includes in-frame clones alone and lacks a portion of them. This sample's clone table lists about 200,000 clones. A word on this clone: The antigen remains unidentified.

Between the trimmed V and J ends, which lost 0 bases and 8 bases, there was a span of 13 bases. Germline CDR1 and CDR2: ENHRY and SYGVKD. CDR3 length equals 15 residues. Study observations and caveats: A link between a missense DCLRE1C variant and TCR beta V- and J-gene trimming emerged from a later analysis. Roughly uniform sequencing depth across donors was assumed, possibly incorrectly. Based on reports, TCR beta sequences accurately predicted HLA-A and HLA-B alleles for most subjects. Rarity marked most TCR sequences, yet some public TCRs occurred in many donors.

V usage is TRBV10-3 and J usage is TRBJ2-2; the D gene is possibly TRBD2 (6 bases). This clonotype was obtained from a girl under 10 years old in good health and CMV-seropositive. The material sequenced was PBMCs. The DNA for the CDR3 is TGTGCCATCAGTGAGTCGGAGGGCTCCGAAGGGGAGCTGTTTTTT. This encodes CAISESEGSEGELFF.